This T cell receptor (beta chain) was observed in a study of graft-versus-host responses after intestinal transplantation. Measured with immunoSEQ multiplex PCR; TCRdb has only the in-frame clones, and not every one. In the table there are about 14,000 clones, roughly two fifths of which are singletons. This CDR3 is built from 14 residues. The V gene end was trimmed by 4 bases and the J gene end by 5 bases; junction bases not matched to a gene: 3. Per the germline V gene, CDR1 is SGHAT and CDR2 is FQNNGV. The TCR sequence derives from a human patient who received an intestinal transplant. This sequence joins TRBV11-2 and TRBJ2-7, with 12 bases identical to TRBD1. The source was alloreactive CD4+ T cells from a mixed lymphocyte reaction culture, collected before intestinal transplant. Documented subset: CFSE-low proliferating T cells sorted from roughly six-day pre-transplant mixed lymphocyte reaction (GvH or HvG direction). The CDR3 sequence is CASSSGTGGNEQYF. The CDR3 nucleotides are TGTGCCAGCAGCTCCGGGACAGGGGGCAACGAGCAGTACTTC.